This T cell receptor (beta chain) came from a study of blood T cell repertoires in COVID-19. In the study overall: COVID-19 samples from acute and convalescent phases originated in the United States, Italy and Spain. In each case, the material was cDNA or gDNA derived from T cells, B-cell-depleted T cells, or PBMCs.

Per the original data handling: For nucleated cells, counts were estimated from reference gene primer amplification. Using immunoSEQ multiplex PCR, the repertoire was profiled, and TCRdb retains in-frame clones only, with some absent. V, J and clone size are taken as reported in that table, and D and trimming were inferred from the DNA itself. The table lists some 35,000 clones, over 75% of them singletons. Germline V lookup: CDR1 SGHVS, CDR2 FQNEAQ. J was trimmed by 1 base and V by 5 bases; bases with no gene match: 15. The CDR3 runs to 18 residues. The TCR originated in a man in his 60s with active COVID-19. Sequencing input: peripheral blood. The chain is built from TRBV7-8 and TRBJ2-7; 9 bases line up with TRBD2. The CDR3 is CASSTQREVYLMSYEQYF. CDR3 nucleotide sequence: TGTGCCAGCAGCACCCAGCGGGAGGTATATTTGATGTCCTACGAGCAGTACTTC. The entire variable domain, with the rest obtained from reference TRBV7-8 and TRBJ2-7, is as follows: GAGVSQSPRYKVAKRGQDVALRCDPISGHVSLFWYQQALGQGPEFLTYFQNEAQLDKSGLPSDRFFAERPEGSVSTLKIQRTQQEDSAVYLCASSTQREVYLMSYEQYFGPGTRLTVT.